A single sample is the source of the 5 T cell receptor beta chains below, sequenced in a study of T-cell memory formation after mild COVID-19. Using its own MiXCR run on the 5' RACE reads, TCRdb lists one record per CDR3 protein. Of 300,000 to 400,000 distinct CDR3 sequences in the sample, 15% were seen once. The sample was PBMCs or a T cell subset sorted from them (not recorded which). Every receptor here comes from a man aged 18 to 29 who had mild COVID-19 (a few samples of this study predate the infection). Cell type and time point are not known.

The rearrangement joins TRBV27 to TRBJ1-5, with no clear D. The CDR3 spans 13 residues. Germline V lookup: CDR1 MNHEY, CDR2 SMNVEV (reference sequence). V was trimmed by 2 bases and J by 0 bases, leaving 2 bases between them. The CDR3 region is CASSLHSNQPQHF. As DNA, the CDR3 is TGTGCCAGCAGTTTACATAGCAATCAGCCCCAGCATTTT.

The sample holds a few counts of this clonotype. The CDR3 DNA is TGTGCCACCAGTGAGGTGAACACCGGGGAGCTGTTTTTT. It specifies CATSEVNTGELFF. The J gene is TRBJ2-2, the V gene TRBV24-1; D unresolved. The V gene's germline CDR1 is KGHDR and CDR2 SFDVKD. The ends were cut back, 4 bases at V and 1 base at J, with 3 bases in the middle. The CDR3 is 13 residues long.

This chain connects TRBV5-1 to TRBJ2-2; D is ambiguous. The CDR3 loop spans 15 amino acids. V lost 2 bases and J lost 3, with 11 bases in between. Germline loops: CDR1 SGHRS, CDR2 YFSETQ. The CDR3 sequence: CASSLFSLDTGELFF. The CDR3 DNA reads as TGCGCCAGCAGCTTATTTTCATTGGACACCGGGGAGCTGTTTTTT.

The genes are TRBV7-2 and TRBJ2-1, with D perhaps given as TRBD1 or TRBD2 (5 bases each). Germline CDR1 and CDR2: SGHTA and FQGNSA. Trimming took off 2 bases at V and 1 base at J, with 15 bases between the two ends. The CDR3 runs to 17 residues. The chain's CDR3 is CASSLRGSTSSYNEQFF. DNA for the CDR3: TGTGCCAGCAGCTTAAGGGGTTCAACTAGTTCCTACAATGAGCAGTTCTTC.

This clonotype was detected only a few times. The chain is built from TRBV20-1 and TRBJ2-7, with D possibly being TRBD2 (6 bases). The germline V gene encodes CDR1 DFQATT and CDR2 SNEGSKA (reference sequence). The V gene lost 0 bases and the J gene lost 0 bases, with 9 bases spanning the gap. The CDR3 length is 14 residues. The CDR3 sequence is CSARDPGSSYEQYF. The CDR3 DNA sequence: TGCAGTGCTAGAGATCCCGGGAGCTCCTACGAGCAGTACTTC.